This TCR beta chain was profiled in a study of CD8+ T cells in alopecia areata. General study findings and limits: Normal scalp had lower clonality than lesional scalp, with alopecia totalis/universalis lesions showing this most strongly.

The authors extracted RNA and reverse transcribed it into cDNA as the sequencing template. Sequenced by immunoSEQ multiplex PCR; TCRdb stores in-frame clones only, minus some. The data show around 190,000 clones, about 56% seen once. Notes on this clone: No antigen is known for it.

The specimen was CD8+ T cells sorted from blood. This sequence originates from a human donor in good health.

The DNA of the CDR3 is TGTGCCTGGGCCAGGGACAGCCGAGGGGATACGCAGTATTTT. It translates to CAWARDSRGDTQYF. This chain joins TRBV30 and TRBJ2-3; 7 bases are shared with TRBD1. CDR1 and CDR2 from the germline V gene are GTSNPN and SVGIG (reference sequence). The CDR3 is 14 residues long. V shed 5 bases and J 6 bases; nucleotides not matched to a gene: 11.